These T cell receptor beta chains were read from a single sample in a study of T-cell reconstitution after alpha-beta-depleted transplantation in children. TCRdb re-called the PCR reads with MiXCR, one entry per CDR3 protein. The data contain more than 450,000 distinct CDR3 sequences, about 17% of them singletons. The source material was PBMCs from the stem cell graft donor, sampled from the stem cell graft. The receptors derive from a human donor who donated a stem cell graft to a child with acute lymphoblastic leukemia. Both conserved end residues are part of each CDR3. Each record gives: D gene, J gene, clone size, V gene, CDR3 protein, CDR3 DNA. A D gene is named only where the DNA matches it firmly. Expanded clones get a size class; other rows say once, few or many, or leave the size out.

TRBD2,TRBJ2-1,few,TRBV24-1,CATSDLQRRTSGRAHNEQFF,TGTGCCACCAGTGATTTGCAAAGACGGACTAGCGGGAGGGCCCACAATGAGCAGTTCTTC
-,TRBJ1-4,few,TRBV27,CASSSRILPEKLFF,TGTGCCAGCAGTTCCCGCATACTACCTGAAAAACTGTTTTTT
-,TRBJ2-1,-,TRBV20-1,CSAPLGDLTEQFF,TGCAGTGCGCCACTCGGAGACTTGACTGAGCAGTTCTTC
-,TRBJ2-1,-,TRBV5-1,CASSLVVAGQRLRQFF,TGCGCCAGCAGCTTGGTGGTTGCGGGACAGCGGTTAAGGCAGTTCTTC
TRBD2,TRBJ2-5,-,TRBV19,CASSVLAAIETQYF,TGTGCCAGTAGCGTCCTAGCGGCCATAGAGACCCAGTACTTC
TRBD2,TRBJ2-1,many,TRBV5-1,CASSNLAGWSNEQFF,TGCGCCAGCAGCAATCTAGCGGGTTGGTCCAATGAGCAGTTCTTC
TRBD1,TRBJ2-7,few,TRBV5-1,CASGATGYEQYF,TGCGCCAGCGGGGCGACAGGGTACGAGCAGTACTTC
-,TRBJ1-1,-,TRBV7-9,CASSWETTAFF,TGTGCCAGCAGCTGGGAGACTACTGCTTTCTTT
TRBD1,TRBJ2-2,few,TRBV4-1,CASSRWTGGITGELFF,TGCGCCAGCAGCCGTTGGACAGGGGGCATTACCGGGGAGCTGTTTTTT
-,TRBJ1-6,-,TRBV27,CASSFTAYNSPLHF,TGTGCCAGCAGTTTCACGGCCTATAATTCACCCCTCCACTTT
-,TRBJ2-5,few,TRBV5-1,CASSLVFRHRRETQYF,TGCGCCAGCAGCTTGGTATTTCGGCACCGTCGGGAGACCCAGTACTTC
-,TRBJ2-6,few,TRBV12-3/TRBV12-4,CASSLDRTRANVLTF,TGTGCCAGCAGCCTAGACAGGACTCGGGCCAACGTCCTGACTTTC
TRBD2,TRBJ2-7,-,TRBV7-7,CASSLVPGGREQYF,TGTGCCAGCAGCTTAGTCCCGGGAGGTAGGGAGCAGTACTTC
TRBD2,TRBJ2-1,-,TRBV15,CATAGRGLAGGNEQFF,TGTGCCACCGCGGGGAGGGGACTAGCGGGAGGCAATGAGCAGTTCTTC
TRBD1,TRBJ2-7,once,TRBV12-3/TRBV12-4,CASSSSQGSSYEQYF,TGTGCCAGCAGTTCTTCACAGGGGAGCTCCTACGAGCAGTACTTC
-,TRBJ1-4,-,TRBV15,CATSRTTNEKLFF,TGTGCCACCAGCAGGACAACTAATGAAAAACTGTTTTTT
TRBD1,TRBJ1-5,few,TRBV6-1,CASKKSTGGYSNQPQHF,TGTGCCAGCAAAAAATCGACAGGGGGTTATAGCAATCAGCCCCAGCATTTT
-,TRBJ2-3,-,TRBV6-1,CASRRRSAETTTDTQYF,TGTGCCAGCCGCCGCCGTAGCGCCGAAACGACCACAGATACGCAGTATTTT
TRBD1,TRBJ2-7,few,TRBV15,CATLSTGNPYEQYF,TGTGCCACCTTGTCGACAGGGAACCCCTACGAGCAGTACTTC
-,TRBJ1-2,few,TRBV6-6,CASSYGYYGYTF,TGTGCCAGCAGTTACGGGTACTATGGCTACACCTTC
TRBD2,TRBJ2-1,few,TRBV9,CASSVIAGGYDEQFF,TGTGCCAGCAGCGTGATAGCGGGAGGTTACGATGAGCAGTTCTTC
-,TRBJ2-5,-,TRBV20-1,CSARGQDQETQYF,TGCAGTGCTAGAGGTCAGGACCAAGAGACCCAGTACTTC
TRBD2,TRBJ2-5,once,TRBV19,CASTDPSGRKQTQYF,TGTGCCAGTACCGATCCTAGCGGGAGGAAACAGACCCAGTACTTC
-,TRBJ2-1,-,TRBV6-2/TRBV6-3,CASSYSRESSYNEQFF,TGTGCCAGCAGTTACTCGCGGGAAAGCTCCTACAATGAGCAGTTCTTC
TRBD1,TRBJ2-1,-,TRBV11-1,CASSLPGQAYNEQFF,TGTGCCAGCAGCCTACCGGGACAGGCCTACAATGAGCAGTTCTTC
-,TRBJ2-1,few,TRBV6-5,CASSSEGYYNEQFF,TGTGCCAGCAGTTCAGAGGGATACTACAATGAGCAGTTCTTC
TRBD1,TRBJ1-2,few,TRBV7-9,CASSLPGTDPHYGYTF,TGTGCCAGCAGCCTACCCGGGACAGACCCCCACTATGGCTACACCTTC
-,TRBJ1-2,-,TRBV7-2,CASSLGDAGAYGYTF,TGTGCCAGCAGCTTAGGGGACGCCGGGGCCTATGGCTACACCTTC
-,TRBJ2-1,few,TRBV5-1,CASSRVVGSNEQFF,TGCGCCAGCAGCAGAGTAGTTGGCAGCAATGAGCAGTTCTTC
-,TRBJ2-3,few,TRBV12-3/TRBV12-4,CASSLFGPYTDTQYF,TGTGCCAGCAGTTTATTCGGGCCGTACACAGATACGCAGTATTTT
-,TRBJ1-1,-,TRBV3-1,CASSQGDTMNTEAFF,TGTGCCAGCAGCCAAGGGGACACCATGAACACTGAAGCTTTCTTT
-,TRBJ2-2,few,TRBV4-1,CASSQEGPSAPPGELFF,TGCGCCAGCAGCCAAGAGGGGCCTAGCGCGCCGCCCGGGGAGCTGTTTTTT
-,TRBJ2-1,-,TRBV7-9,CASSLAGRREQFF,TGTGCCAGCAGCTTAGCGGGGCGAAGGGAGCAGTTCTTC
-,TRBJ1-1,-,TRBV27,CASSLALGLNTEAFF,TGTGCCAGCAGTTTGGCCCTGGGGTTGAACACTGAAGCTTTCTTT
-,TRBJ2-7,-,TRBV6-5,CASSYSGGSRGSSYEQYF,TGTGCCAGCAGTTACTCGGGAGGATCCAGGGGTTCCTCCTACGAGCAGTACTTC
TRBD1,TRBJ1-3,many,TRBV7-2,CASSPDRGSSGNTIYF,TGTGCCAGCAGCCCGGACAGGGGGAGCTCTGGAAACACCATATATTTT
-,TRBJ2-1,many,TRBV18,CASSLGTSSSYNEQFF,TGTGCCAGCTCACTAGGGACTTCCAGCTCCTACAATGAGCAGTTCTTC
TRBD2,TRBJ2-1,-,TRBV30,CAWSHISSGRDNEQFF,TGTGCCTGGAGTCACATCTCTAGCGGGAGGGACAATGAGCAGTTCTTC
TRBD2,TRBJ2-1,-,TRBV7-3,CASSGTSGRMNEQFF,TGTGCCAGCAGCGGGACTAGCGGGAGGATGAATGAGCAGTTCTTC
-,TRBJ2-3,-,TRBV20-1,CSTLDTRLNTDTQYF,TGCAGTACCTTGGACACCAGATTAAACACAGATACGCAGTATTTT
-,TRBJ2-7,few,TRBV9,CASSRAGGTHEQYF,TGTGCCAGCAGCAGGGCAGGGGGGACCCACGAGCAGTACTTC
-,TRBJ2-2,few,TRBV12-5,CASGLGGELFF,TGTGCTAGTGGTTTAGGCGGGGAGCTGTTTTTT
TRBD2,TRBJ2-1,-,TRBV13,CASQTSGDYNEQFF,TGTGCCAGCCAGACTAGCGGCGACTACAATGAGCAGTTCTTC
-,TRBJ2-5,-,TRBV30,CAWSRDFQETQYF,TGTGCCTGGAGTCGGGACTTCCAAGAGACCCAGTACTTC
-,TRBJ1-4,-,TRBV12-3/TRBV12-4,CASSLVMGNYEKLFF,TGTGCCAGCAGTTTAGTAATGGGGAACTATGAAAAACTGTTTTTT
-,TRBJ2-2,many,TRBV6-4,CASSDGSTGELFF,TGTGCCAGCAGTGACGGGAGCACCGGGGAGCTGTTTTTT
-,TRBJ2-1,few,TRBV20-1,CSAPPGPTDEQFF,TGCAGTGCCCCTCCGGGGCCTACCGATGAGCAGTTCTTC
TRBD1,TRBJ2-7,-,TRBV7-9,CASSTRDRGAYEQYF,TGTGCCAGCAGCACCCGGGACAGGGGAGCGTACGAGCAGTACTTC
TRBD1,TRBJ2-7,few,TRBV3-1,CASTQGQGYEQYF,TGTGCCAGCACCCAGGGACAGGGCTACGAGCAGTACTTC
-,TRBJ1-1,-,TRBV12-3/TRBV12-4,CASKTFMNTEAFF,TGTGCCAGCAAGACATTTATGAACACTGAAGCTTTCTTT
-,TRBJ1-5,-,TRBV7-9,CASSLGWGKYFNQPQHF,TGTGCCAGCAGCTTAGGATGGGGAAAGTACTTCAATCAGCCCCAGCATTTT
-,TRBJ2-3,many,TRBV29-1,CSVEGLGLDTQYF,TGCAGCGTTGAAGGGTTAGGTTTGGATACGCAGTATTTT
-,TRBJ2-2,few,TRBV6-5,CASSSTATGELFF,TGTGCCAGCAGTTCAACAGCTACCGGGGAGCTGTTTTTT
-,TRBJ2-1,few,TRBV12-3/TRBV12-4,CASSPRSGRASYNEQFF,TGTGCCAGCAGTCCCCGCTCGGGCAGGGCCTCCTACAATGAGCAGTTCTTC